This TCR beta chain comes out of a study of siplizumab effects on memory and regulatory T cells. Study-wide points: Sequences below about 10^-5 frequency were poorly captured, and few alloreactive clones mapped to unstimulated subsets.

The length of the CDR3 is 15 residues. Germline assignment: CDR1 SGHAT and CDR2 FQDESV (reference sequence). V was clipped by 9 bases and J by 7 bases, with 24 bases between them. Data came from immunoSEQ multiplex PCR; TCRdb stores just in-frame clones and leaves some out. The sample gives around 58,000 clones, roughly 83% of which show up once; roughly 3.8% is in the top ten. As regards this clone: What it recognizes is unknown.

The sequenced material came from memory CD4+ T cells sorted from blood. The chain links TRBV11-1 to TRBJ1-1; D remains ambiguous. The clonotype was recovered from a human donor in good health. The CDR3 spells CASTSFGRGVNEAFF. The DNA for the CDR3 is TGTGCCAGTACTAGTTTCGGTCGCGGGGTGAATGAAGCTTTCTTT.